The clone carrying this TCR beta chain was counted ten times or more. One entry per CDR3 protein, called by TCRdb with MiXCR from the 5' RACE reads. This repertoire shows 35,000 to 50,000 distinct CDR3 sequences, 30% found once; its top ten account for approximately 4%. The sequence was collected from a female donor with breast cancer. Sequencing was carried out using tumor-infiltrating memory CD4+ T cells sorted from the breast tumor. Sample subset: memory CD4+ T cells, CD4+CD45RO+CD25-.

The chain's CDR3 is CSVSPRRAYEQYF. The CDR3 nucleotides read TGCAGCGTTAGCCCCCGCAGGGCCTACGAGCAGTACTTC. The chain has TRBV29-1 and TRBJ2-7, with D possibly being TRBD1 (5 bases). Trimming stripped 5 bases from V and 2 bases from J, with 13 bases between. The CDR3 length is 13 residues. Germline CDR1 SQVTM, CDR2 ANQGSEA.